These 31 T cell receptor beta chains came from one sample sequenced in a study of OX40 agonist ivuxolimab in advanced cancers. Generated by immunoSEQ multiplex PCR, the TCRdb table keeps only in-frame clones and is missing some. The data contain 85,000 to 100,000 clones, approximately 87% of them singletons. The sequencing used CD4+ or CD8+ T cells sorted from blood, collected in a trial of the OX40 agonist ivuxolimab. All receptors derive from an adult with an advanced solid tumor such as melanoma, head and neck, liver or kidney cancer.

J is TRBJ2-6 and V is TRBV5-1; TRBD1 agrees at 12 bases. CDR3 length equals 18 residues. CDR1 SGHRS and CDR2 YFSETQ come from the germline V gene. The trim removed 0 bases at V and 0 bases at J, leaving 1 base unmatched. CDR3 nucleotide sequence: TGCGCCAGCAGCTTGGTGGGACAGGGGGCCTCTGGGGCCAACGTCCTGACTTTC. Translating gives CASSLVGQGASGANVLTF.

The chain recombines TRBV6-5 with TRBJ2-2; D ambiguous. Germline assignment: CDR1 MNHEY and CDR2 SVGAGI. The V end was cut by 2 bases, the J end by 0 bases, with 4 bases between. The CDR3 length is 14 residues. CDR3 DNA: TGTGCCAGCAGTTACCTGGCGAACACCGGGGAGCTGTTTTTT. Protein sequence: CASSYLANTGELFF.

This clone has only one observation. The chain couples TRBV19 to TRBJ2-7; unclear D gene. Between the trimmed V and J ends, which lost 5 bases and 5 bases, there was a span of 7 bases. The CDR3 spans 11 residues. Germline V CDR1 and CDR2: LNHDA, SQIVND (reference sequence). The CDR3: CASSALDEQYF. The CDR3 DNA is TGTGCCAGTAGTGCTCTGGACGAGCAGTACTTC.

The chain joins TRBV27 to TRBJ2-1; TRBD2 agrees at 7 bases. After removal of 6 bases from V and 3 bases from J, the junction contained 5 bases not matched to a gene. The CDR3 loop spans 14 amino acids. Germline V CDR1 and CDR2: MNHEY, SMNVEV (reference sequence). In DNA, the CDR3 is TGTGCCAGCAGCGCCGGGAGGTTCTACAATGAGCAGTTCTTC. Protein sequence: CASSAGRFYNEQFF.

The rearrangement links TRBV11-2 to TRBJ2-1, with 8 bases identical to TRBD2. J gave up 6 bases and V 1 base, and 2 bases lay outside the gene matches. The CDR3 covers 14 residues. The V gene's germline CDR1 is SGHAT and CDR2 FQNNGV. CDR3 sequence reads: CASSLVTSGNEQFF. Written as DNA, the CDR3 is TGTGCCAGCAGCTTAGTAACTAGCGGCAATGAGCAGTTCTTC.

This rearrangement joins TRBV30 to TRBJ2-2, with 11 nucleotides matching TRBD1. CDR1 and CDR2 (germline): GTSNPN, SVGIG (reference sequence). The V gene end was trimmed by 3 bases and the J gene end by 1 base; junction bases not matched to a gene: 1. The CDR3 is 15 amino acids. CDR3 protein: CAWRDRGLNTGELFF. The CDR3, as DNA: TGTGCCTGGAGGGACAGGGGGCTGAACACCGGGGAGCTGTTTTTT.

This chain joins TRBV19 and TRBJ2-1, with D possibly being TRBD1 (6 bases). The germline CDR1 and CDR2 sequences are LNHDA and SQIVND (reference sequence). The V gene lost 10 bases and the J gene lost 7 bases, with 17 bases spanning the gap. The CDR3 spans 13 residues. CDR3 in amino acids: CATATGTNNEQFF. The CDR3 region has the DNA TGTGCCACCGCCACCGGGACAAATAATGAGCAGTTCTTC. Complete variable domain (other parts from reference TRBV19 and TRBJ2-1): DGGITQSPKYLFRKEGQNVTLSCEQNLNHDAMYWYRQDPGQGLRLIYYSQIVNDFQKGDIAEGYSVSREKKESFPLTVTSAQKNPTAFYLCATATGTNNEQFFGPGTRLTVL.

The genes are TRBV7-8 and TRBJ2-1; possible D gene TRBD1, 5 bases. Germline CDR1 is SGHVS and CDR2 is FQNEAQ. CDR3 length: 15 amino acids. V was cut by 5 bases and J by 0 bases, with 11 bases left in between. The CDR3 nucleotides read TGTGCCAGCAGCAGACAGCTTAACTCCTACAATGAGCAGTTCTTC. As protein: CASSRQLNSYNEQFF.

This sequence joins TRBV30 and TRBJ2-2; D gene ambiguous. Germline-derived CDR1 and CDR2 are GTSNPN and SVGIG (reference sequence). CDR3 length equals 13 residues. Trimming removed 0 bases from V and 8 bases from J, with 10 bases in between. CDR3 bases: TGTGCCTGGAGTGTACTCAACCAGGGGGAGCTGTTTTTT. It specifies CAWSVLNQGELFF.

This clone is a singleton in its sample. V is TRBV27 and J is TRBJ2-1, with TRBD1 identical over 7 bases. The CDR3 extends over 14 amino acids. CDR1 is MNHEY, CDR2 SMNVEV, per germline (reference sequence). V dropped 1 base and J dropped 7; count of bases not matched to a gene: 4. The CDR3 DNA reads TGTGCCAGCAGTTTATTTGACAGGGAAAATGAGCAGTTCTTC. Its protein is CASSLFDRENEQFF.

The rearrangement links TRBV7-8 to TRBJ2-7; D unclear. CDR3 length equals 13 residues. V shed 1 base and J shed 6 bases, with 10 bases lying between them. In germline, CDR1 is SGHVS, CDR2 FQNEAQ. Here the CDR3 reads CASSLVDKLEQYF. CDR3 bases: TGTGCCAGCAGCTTAGTAGACAAACTCGAGCAGTACTTC.

DNA of the CDR3: TGTGCCAGCAGCTTAGGGTCAGGGATGGCCAAAAACATTCAGTACTTC. Translated, it gives CASSLGSGMAKNIQYF. The genes are TRBV7-9 and TRBJ2-4; weak D call: TRBD1 (5 bases). Trimming took 1 base from V and 1 from J, leaving 11 bases between them. This CDR3 region has 16 residues. From germline, CDR1 is SEHNR and CDR2 FQNEAQ (reference sequence).

The chain links TRBV19 to TRBJ1-5, with TRBD1 matching over 9 bases. The J segment lost 3 bases and the V segment lost 5 bases, leaving 11 bases of the junction unmatched. The CDR3 sequence is 17 residues long. Germline assignment: CDR1 LNHDA and CDR2 SQIVND (reference sequence). CDR3 sequence reads: CASSLSGTGKNNQPQHF. The CDR3 DNA sequence: TGTGCCAGTAGTCTCTCCGGGACAGGGAAAAACAATCAGCCCCAGCATTTT.

J is TRBJ1-4 and V is TRBV5-1; D might be TRBD1 (6 bases). V was trimmed by 4 bases and J by 0 bases, leaving 10 bases between them. The germline V gene has CDR1 SGHRS and CDR2 YFSETQ. The CDR3 totals 15 residues. CDR3 in amino acids: CASSRGSPTNEKLFF. The CDR3 region has the DNA TGCGCCAGCAGCAGGGGGTCCCCAACTAATGAAAAACTGTTTTTT.

The chain recombines TRBV7-3 with TRBJ2-7, with 13 nucleotides matching TRBD2. The CDR3 is made up of 15 amino acids. Germline loops: CDR1 SGHTA, CDR2 FQGTGA. V lost 5 bases to trimming and J lost 6 bases; unmatched junction nucleotides: 7. The CDR3 DNA reads TGTGCCAGCAGCCCCGGGACTAGCGGGACTGTCGAGCAGTACTTC. This encodes CASSPGTSGTVEQYF.

The genes are TRBV11-3 and TRBJ2-7, with D possibly being TRBD1 (7 bases). Looked up from germline, CDR1 is SGHNT and CDR2 is YENEEA. V dropped 0 bases and J dropped 7 bases, with 13 bases sitting between them. This CDR3 comprises 14 residues. The CDR3 here is CASSLDGAGGEQYF. CDR3 DNA: TGTGCCAGCAGCTTAGATGGGGCAGGGGGGGAGCAGTACTTC.

J is TRBJ2-1 and V is TRBV27; 10 nucleotides align to TRBD2. Germline V gives CDR1 MNHEY, CDR2 SMNVEV (reference sequence). The V segment lost 7 bases and the J segment 2 bases; nucleotides outside the gene matches: 8. The CDR3 spans 16 residues. CDR3 amino acids: CASNGLAEAPYNEQFF. CDR3 DNA sequence: TGTGCCAGCAACGGACTAGCGGAAGCCCCCTACAATGAGCAGTTCTTC.

V gene TRBV14 combines with J gene TRBJ1-2; D is unresolved. This CDR3 is built from 13 residues. V dropped 4 bases and J dropped 0 bases, with 6 bases sitting between them. Looked up from germline, CDR1 is SGHDN and CDR2 is FVKESK. CDR3 loop: CASSPGTNYGYTF. CDR3 in DNA: TGTGCCAGCAGCCCCGGGACTAACTATGGCTACACCTTC. The entire variable domain, with the rest obtained from reference TRBV14 and TRBJ1-2, is as follows: EAGVTQFPSHSVIEKGQTVTLRCDPISGHDNLYWYRRVMGKEIKFLLHFVKESKQDESGMPNNRFLAERTGGTYSTLKVQPAELEDSGVYFCASSPGTNYGYTFGSGTRLTVV.

The genes are TRBV7-2 and TRBJ2-1; TRBD2 matches 9 bases. V lost 2 bases and J lost 4; bases outside the gene matches: 6. CDR1 and CDR2 from the germline V gene are SGHTA and FQGNSA. The CDR3 spans 16 residues. The CDR3 nucleotides are TGTGCCAGCAGCTTAAACCCCCTAGCGGGGTACAATGAGCAGTTCTTC. Amino acid sequence: CASSLNPLAGYNEQFF.

This chain connects TRBV28 to TRBJ2-5; TRBD2 matches at 9 bases. V lost 6 bases, J lost 4 bases, and 6 bases stayed unmatched. The CDR3 has 14 residues. Per the germline V gene, CDR1 is MDHEN and CDR2 is SYDVKM. The chain's CDR3 is CASSRVAGAETQYF. The DNA for the CDR3 is TGTGCCAGCAGCCGGGTAGCGGGAGCAGAGACCCAGTACTTC. Drawing the rest from reference TRBV28 and TRBJ2-5, the complete variable domain is DVKVTQSSRYLVKRTGEKVFLECVQDMDHENMFWYRQDPGLGLRLIYFSYDVKMKEKGDIPEGYSVSREKKERFSLILESASTNQTSMYLCASSRVAGAETQYFGPGTRLLVL.

The chain joins TRBV4-3 to TRBJ2-7; 10 bases match TRBD1. The germline gives CDR1 LGHNA, CDR2 YSLEER. The V and J ends lost 0 bases and 6 bases, in that order; junction bases with no gene match: 5. The length of the CDR3 is 15 residues. CDR3 DNA sequence: TGCGCCAGCAGCCAAGAGGGACAGGGGCTACCCGAGCAGTACTTC. As protein: CASSQEGQGLPEQYF.

The chain links TRBV28 to TRBJ2-3, with a weak D call TRBD2 (6 bases). Trimming took off 6 bases at V and 4 bases at J, with 20 bases between the two ends. The CDR3 sequence is 16 residues long. Per the germline V gene, CDR1 is MDHEN and CDR2 is SYDVKM. The CDR3 here is CASSEKPGDGADTQYF. CDR3 nucleotide sequence: TGTGCCAGCAGCGAGAAGCCGGGAGACGGGGCAGATACGCAGTATTTT.

There are a few counts of this clone. The rearrangement joins TRBV6-1 to TRBJ2-7, with D unclear. The CDR3 runs 11 residues. Trimming cost V 3 bases and J 3 bases, with 3 bases left between them. Germline V CDR1 and CDR2: MNHNS, SASEGT. The CDR3 reads CASSEYYEQYF. The CDR3 nucleotides are TGTGCCAGCAGTGAGTACTACGAGCAGTACTTC.

This chain joins TRBV15 and TRBJ2-3; weak D call: TRBD1 (6 bases). The CDR3 is 15 residues long. With 0 bases removed from V and 6 bases from J, the gap between germline ends came to 13 bases. In germline, CDR1 is LNHNV, CDR2 YYDKDF (reference sequence). Here the CDR3 reads CATSREAGVGDTQYF. The CDR3 coding sequence is TGTGCCACCAGCAGAGAGGCAGGGGTTGGGGATACGCAGTATTTT.

The chain combines TRBV19 with TRBJ1-2; no clear D. There are 12 residues in the CDR3. Germline assignment: CDR1 LNHDA and CDR2 SQIVND (reference sequence). V gave up 5 bases and J gave up 4 bases, with 8 bases separating them. The CDR3 sequence: CASSLDGYGYTF. The CDR3 coding sequence is TGTGCCAGTAGTTTGGATGGCTATGGCTACACCTTC.

The chain recombines TRBV7-8 with TRBJ2-5; possibly TRBD2 for D (6 bases). The CDR3 is 13 residues long. V lost 0 bases and J lost 4, with 6 bases in between. CDR1 and CDR2 from the germline V gene are SGHVS and FQNEAQ. The CDR3 region is CASSLATRETQYF. The CDR3 DNA sequence: TGTGCCAGCAGCTTAGCGACTAGAGAGACCCAGTACTTC.

J is TRBJ2-4 and V is TRBV27, with 11 bases matching TRBD1. Trimming cost V 5 bases and J 1 base; bases outside gene matches: 7. CDR3 size: 17 residues. Germline CDR1 is MNHEY and CDR2 is SMNVEV (reference sequence). The CDR3 DNA reads as TGTGCCAGCAGTCCGAGTGGACAGGGGGCGGCCAAAAACATTCAGTACTTC. Amino acid sequence: CASSPSGQGAAKNIQYF.

In this sample, this clone turned up once. The J gene is TRBJ2-1, the V gene TRBV6-1; 11 nucleotides agree with TRBD2. The germline V gene has CDR1 MNHNS and CDR2 SASEGT. The ends lost 4 bases at V and 8 bases at J; junction bases unmatched: 7. The CDR3 has 15 amino acids. CDR3 bases: TGTGCCAGCAGTGTACTAGCGGGAGCGGTAGATGAGCAGTTCTTC. This sequence encodes CASSVLAGAVDEQFF.

This clone was seen just once. The V call is TRBV6-1, the J call TRBJ2-1; 8 nucleotides agree with TRBD1. Germline assignment: CDR1 MNHNS and CDR2 SASEGT. Trimming removed 4 bases from V and 4 bases from J; junction bases left unmatched: 12. This CDR3 spans 17 amino acids. CDR3 in DNA: TGTGCCAGCAGTGGACAGGGGTTAGCCGTCCCATACAATGAGCAGTTCTTC. Translation gives CASSGQGLAVPYNEQFF.

The chain recombines TRBV30 with TRBJ1-3; TRBD1 matches 7 bases. Germline CDR1 is GTSNPN and CDR2 is SVGIG (reference sequence). The CDR3 is made up of 15 amino acids. V was clipped by 4 bases and J by 0 bases; unmatched bases: 6. The chain's CDR3 is CAWKRGGYSGNTIYF. CDR3 nucleotide sequence: TGTGCCTGGAAGAGAGGGGGCTACTCTGGAAACACCATATATTTT.

The rearrangement uses TRBV30 and TRBJ1-3; D call uncertain. The CDR3 loop spans 12 amino acids. Between the trimmed V and J ends, which lost 3 bases and 3 bases, there was a span of 6 bases. The germline gives CDR1 GTSNPN, CDR2 SVGIG (reference sequence). The CDR3 sequence: CAWREDGNTIYF. CDR3 bases: TGTGCCTGGAGGGAAGATGGAAACACCATATATTTT.